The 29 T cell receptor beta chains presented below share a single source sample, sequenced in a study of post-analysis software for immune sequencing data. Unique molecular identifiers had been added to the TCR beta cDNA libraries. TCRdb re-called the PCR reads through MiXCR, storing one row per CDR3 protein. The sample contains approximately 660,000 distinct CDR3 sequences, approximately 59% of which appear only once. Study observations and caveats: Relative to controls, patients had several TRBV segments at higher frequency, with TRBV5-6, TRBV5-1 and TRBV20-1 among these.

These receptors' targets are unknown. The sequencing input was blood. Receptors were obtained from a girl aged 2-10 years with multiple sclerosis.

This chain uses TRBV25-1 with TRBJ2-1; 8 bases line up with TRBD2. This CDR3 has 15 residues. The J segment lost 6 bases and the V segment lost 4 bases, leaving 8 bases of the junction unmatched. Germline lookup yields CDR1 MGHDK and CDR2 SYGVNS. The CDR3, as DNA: TGTGCCAGCAGTGTACTAGCGGTCGGAGGCAATGAGCAGTTCTTC. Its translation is CASSVLAVGGNEQFF. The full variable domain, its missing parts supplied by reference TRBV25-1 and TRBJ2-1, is EADIYQTPRYLVIGTGKKITLECSQTMGHDKMYWYQQDPGMELHLIHYSYGVNSTEKGDLSSESTVSRIRTEHFPLTLESARPSHTSQYLCASSVLAVGGNEQFFGPGTRLTVL.

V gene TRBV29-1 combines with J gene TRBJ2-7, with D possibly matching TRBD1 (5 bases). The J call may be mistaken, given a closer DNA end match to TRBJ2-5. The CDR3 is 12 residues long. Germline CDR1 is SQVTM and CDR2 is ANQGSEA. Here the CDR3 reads CSVEGGLETQYF. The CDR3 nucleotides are TGCAGCGTTGAAGGGGGCCTAGAGACCCAGTACTTC.

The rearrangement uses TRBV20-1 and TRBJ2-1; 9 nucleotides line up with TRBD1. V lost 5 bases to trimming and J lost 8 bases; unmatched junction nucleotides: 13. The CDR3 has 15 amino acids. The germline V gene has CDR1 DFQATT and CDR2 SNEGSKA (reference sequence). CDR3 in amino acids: CSAGVRDRVDDEQFF. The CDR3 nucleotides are TGCAGTGCTGGAGTCCGGGACAGGGTGGACGATGAGCAGTTCTTC.

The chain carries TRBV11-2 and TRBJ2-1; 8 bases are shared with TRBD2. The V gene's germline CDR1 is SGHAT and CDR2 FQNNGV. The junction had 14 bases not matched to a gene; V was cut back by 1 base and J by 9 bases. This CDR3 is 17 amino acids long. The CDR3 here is CASSLVGGAWFLGEQFF. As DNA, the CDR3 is TGTGCCAGCAGCTTAGTCGGGGGGGCCTGGTTCTTAGGTGAGCAGTTCTTC.

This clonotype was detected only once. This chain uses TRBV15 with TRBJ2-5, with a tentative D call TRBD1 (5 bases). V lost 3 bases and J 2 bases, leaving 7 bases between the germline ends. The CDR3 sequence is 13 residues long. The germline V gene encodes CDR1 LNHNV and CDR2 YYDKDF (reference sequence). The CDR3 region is CATSSTGQETQYF. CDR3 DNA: TGTGCCACCAGCAGTACAGGACAAGAGACCCAGTACTTC.

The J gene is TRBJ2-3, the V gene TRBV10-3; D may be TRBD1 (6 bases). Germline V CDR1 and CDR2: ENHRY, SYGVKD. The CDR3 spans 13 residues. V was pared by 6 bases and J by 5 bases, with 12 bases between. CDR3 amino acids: CAIRGHSGDTQYF. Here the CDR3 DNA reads TGTGCCATCAGGGGACATTCCGGAGATACGCAGTATTTT.

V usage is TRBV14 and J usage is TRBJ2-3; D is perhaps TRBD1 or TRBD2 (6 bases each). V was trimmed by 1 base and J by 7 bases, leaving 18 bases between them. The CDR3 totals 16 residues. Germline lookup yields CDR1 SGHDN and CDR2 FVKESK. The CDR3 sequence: CASSQGAGGASYTQYF. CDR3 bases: TGTGCCAGCAGCCAAGGTGCCGGGGGCGCCTCTTATACGCAGTATTTT.

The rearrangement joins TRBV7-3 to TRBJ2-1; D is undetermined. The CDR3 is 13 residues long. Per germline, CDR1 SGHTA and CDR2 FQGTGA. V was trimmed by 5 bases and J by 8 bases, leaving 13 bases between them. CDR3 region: CASSDAPRDEQFF. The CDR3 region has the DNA TGTGCCAGCAGCGACGCCCCCAGAGATGAGCAGTTCTTC.

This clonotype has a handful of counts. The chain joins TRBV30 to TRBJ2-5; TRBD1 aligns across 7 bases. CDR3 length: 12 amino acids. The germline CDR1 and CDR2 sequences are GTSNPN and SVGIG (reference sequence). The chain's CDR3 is CAIAPRTGWQYF. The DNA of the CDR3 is TGTGCTATCGCTCCCCGGACAGGCTGGCAGTACTTC. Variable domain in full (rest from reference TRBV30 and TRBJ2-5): SQTIHQWPATLVQPVGSPLSLECTVEGTSNPNLYWYRQAAGRGLQLLFYSVGIGQISSEVPQNLSASRPQDRQFILSSKKLLLSDSGFYLCAIAPRTGWQYFGPGTRLLVL.

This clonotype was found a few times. The CDR3 loop is CSVEDGGSYGYTF. CDR3 in DNA: TGCAGCGTTGAAGACGGGGGTAGCTATGGCTACACCTTC. This rearrangement joins TRBV29-1 to TRBJ1-2; maybe TRBD1 (5 bases). The CDR3 sequence is 13 residues long. The ends were cut back, 0 bases at V and 4 bases at J, with 9 bases in the middle. From germline, CDR1 is SQVTM and CDR2 ANQGSEA.

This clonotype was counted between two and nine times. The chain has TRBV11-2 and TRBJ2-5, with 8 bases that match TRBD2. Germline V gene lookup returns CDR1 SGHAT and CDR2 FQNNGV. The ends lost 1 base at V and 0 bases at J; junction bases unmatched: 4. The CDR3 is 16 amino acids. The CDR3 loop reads CASSLGTGGYQETQYF. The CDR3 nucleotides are TGTGCCAGCAGCTTAGGAACGGGGGGGTACCAAGAGACCCAGTACTTC.

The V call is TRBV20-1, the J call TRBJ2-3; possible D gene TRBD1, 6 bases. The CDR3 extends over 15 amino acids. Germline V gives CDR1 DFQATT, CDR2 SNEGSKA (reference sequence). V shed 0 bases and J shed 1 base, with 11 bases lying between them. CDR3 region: CSAREAGVRTDTQYF. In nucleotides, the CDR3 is TGCAGTGCTAGAGAGGCAGGGGTTCGCACAGATACGCAGTATTTT.

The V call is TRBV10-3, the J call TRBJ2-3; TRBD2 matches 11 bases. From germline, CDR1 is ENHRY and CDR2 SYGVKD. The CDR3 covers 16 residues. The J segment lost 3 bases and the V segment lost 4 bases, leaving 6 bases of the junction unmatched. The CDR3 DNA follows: TGTGCCATCAGTGGCTTAGCGGGAGGGCAAACAGATACGCAGTATTTT. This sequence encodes CAISGLAGGQTDTQYF.

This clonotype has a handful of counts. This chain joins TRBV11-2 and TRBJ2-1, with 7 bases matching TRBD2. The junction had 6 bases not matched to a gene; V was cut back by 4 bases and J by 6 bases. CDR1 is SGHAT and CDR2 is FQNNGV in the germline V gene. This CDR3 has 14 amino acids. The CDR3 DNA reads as TGTGCCAGCAGCTGGGCGGGAGACGCCAATGAGCAGTTCTTC. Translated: CASSWAGDANEQFF.

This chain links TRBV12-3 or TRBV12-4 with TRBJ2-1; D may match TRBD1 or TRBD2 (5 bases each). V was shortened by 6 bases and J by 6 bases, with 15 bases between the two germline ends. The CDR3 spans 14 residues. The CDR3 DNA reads TGTGCCAGCAGACCCCCGGGACCCAGCAATGAGCAGTTCTTC. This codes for CASRPPGPSNEQFF.

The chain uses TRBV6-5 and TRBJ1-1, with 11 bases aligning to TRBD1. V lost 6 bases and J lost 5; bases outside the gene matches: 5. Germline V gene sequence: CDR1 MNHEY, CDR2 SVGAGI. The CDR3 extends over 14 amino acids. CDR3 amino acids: CASSRTGGFTEAFF. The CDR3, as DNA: TGTGCCAGCAGCAGGACAGGGGGCTTTACTGAAGCTTTCTTT.

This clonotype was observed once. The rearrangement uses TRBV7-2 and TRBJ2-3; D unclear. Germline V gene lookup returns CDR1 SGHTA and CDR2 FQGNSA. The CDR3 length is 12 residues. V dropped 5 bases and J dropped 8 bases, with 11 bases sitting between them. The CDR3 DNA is TGTGCCAGCAGCACCGCTGTAGGTACGCAGTATTTT. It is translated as CASSTAVGTQYF.

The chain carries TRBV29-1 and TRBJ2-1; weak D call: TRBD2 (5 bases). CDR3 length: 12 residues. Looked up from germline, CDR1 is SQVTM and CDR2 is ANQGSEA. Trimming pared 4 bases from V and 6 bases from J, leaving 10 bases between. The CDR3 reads CSVGLGVNEQFF. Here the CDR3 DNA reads TGCAGCGTTGGGCTCGGGGTCAATGAGCAGTTCTTC.

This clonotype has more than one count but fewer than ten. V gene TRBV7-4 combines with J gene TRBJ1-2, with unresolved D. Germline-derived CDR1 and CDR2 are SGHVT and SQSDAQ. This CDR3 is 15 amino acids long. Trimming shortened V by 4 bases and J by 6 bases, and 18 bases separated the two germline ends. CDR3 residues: CASSSRTDRFDGYTF. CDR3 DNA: TGTGCCAGCAGCTCCCGGACGGATCGGTTCGATGGCTACACCTTC. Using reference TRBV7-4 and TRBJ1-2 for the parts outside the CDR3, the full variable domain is GAGVSQSPRYKVAKRGRDVALRCDSISGHVTLYWYRQTLGQGSEVLTYSQSDAQRDKSGRPSGRFSAERPERSVSTLKIQRTEQGDSAVYLCASSSRTDRFDGYTFGSGTRLTVV.

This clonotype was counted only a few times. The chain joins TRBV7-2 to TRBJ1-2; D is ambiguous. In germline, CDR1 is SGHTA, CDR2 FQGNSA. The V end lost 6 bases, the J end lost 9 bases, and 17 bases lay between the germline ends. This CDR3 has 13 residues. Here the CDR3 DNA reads TGTGCCAGCAGGAACGGATCTCCTATTAGCTACACCTTC. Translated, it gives CASRNGSPISYTF.

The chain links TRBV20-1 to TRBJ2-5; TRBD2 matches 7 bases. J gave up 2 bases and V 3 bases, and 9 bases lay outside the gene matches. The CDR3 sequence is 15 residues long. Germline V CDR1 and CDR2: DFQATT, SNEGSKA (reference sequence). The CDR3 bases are TGCAGTGCTAGCCCGAGCGGGGCTCGACAAGAGACCCAGTACTTC. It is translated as CSASPSGARQETQYF.

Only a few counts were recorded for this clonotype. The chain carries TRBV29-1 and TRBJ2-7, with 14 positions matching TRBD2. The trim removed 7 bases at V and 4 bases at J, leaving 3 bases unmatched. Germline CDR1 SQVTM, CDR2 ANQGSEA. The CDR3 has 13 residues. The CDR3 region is CSAGTSGRYEQYF. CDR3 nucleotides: TGCAGCGCCGGGACTAGCGGGAGATACGAGCAGTACTTC.

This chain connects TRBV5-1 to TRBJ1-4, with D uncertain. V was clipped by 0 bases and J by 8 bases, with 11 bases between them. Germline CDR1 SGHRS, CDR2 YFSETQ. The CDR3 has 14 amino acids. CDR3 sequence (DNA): TGCGCCAGCAGCTTGGGCGAAACGCACGAAAAACTGTTTTTT. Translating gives CASSLGETHEKLFF.

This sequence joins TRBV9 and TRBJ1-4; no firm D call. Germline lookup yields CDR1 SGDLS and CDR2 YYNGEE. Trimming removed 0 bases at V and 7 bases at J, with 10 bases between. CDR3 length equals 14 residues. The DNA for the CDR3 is TGTGCCAGCAGCGTAGAAGCGGGAGGTGAAAAACTGTTTTTT. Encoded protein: CASSVEAGGEKLFF. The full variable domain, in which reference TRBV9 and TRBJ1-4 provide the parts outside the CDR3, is DSGVTQTPKHLITATGQRVTLRCSPRSGDLSVYWYQQSLDQGLQFLIQYYNGEERAKGNILERFSAQQFPDLHSELNLSSLELGDSALYFCASSVEAGGEKLFFGSGTQLSVL.

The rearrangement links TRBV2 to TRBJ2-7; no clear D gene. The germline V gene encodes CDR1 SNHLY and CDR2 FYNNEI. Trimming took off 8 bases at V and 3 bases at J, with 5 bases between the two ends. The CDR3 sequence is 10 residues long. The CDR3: CASQYYEQYF. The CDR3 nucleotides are TGTGCCAGCCAGTACTACGAGCAGTACTTC.

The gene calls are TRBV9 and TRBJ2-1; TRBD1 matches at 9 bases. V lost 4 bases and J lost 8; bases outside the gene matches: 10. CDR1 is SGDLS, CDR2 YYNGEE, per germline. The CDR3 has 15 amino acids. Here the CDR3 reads CASSFAGTGSDEQFF. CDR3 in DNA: TGTGCCAGCAGCTTCGCTGGGACAGGGAGCGATGAGCAGTTCTTC.

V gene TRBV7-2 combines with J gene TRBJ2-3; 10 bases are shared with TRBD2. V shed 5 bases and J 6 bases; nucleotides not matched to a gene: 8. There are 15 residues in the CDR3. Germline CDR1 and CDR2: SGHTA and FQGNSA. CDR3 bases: TGTGCCAGCAGCCCATACTCTAGCGGGGGCGATACGCAGTATTTT. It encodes CASSPYSSGGDTQYF.

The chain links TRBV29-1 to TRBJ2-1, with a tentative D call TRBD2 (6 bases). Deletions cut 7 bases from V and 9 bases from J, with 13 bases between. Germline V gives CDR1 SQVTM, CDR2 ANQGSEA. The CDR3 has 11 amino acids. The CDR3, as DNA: TGCAGCGGGGTGGAGGGAGCTGAGCAGTTCTTC. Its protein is CSGVEGAEQFF.

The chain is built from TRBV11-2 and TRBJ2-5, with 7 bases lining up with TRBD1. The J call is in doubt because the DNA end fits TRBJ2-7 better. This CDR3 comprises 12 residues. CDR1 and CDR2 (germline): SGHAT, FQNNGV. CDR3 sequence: CASSRGQYEQYF. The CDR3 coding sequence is TGTGCCAGCAGCAGGGGACAGTACGAGCAGTACTTC.